This T cell receptor beta chain was recovered during a study of CD8+ T cells in alopecia areata. The CDR3 extends over 15 amino acids. J was trimmed by 2 bases and V by 0 bases; bases with no gene match: 4. CDR1 and CDR2 from the germline V gene are GTSNPN and SVGIG (reference sequence). This clone was counted between two and nine times. Regarding treatment: oral pan-JAK inhibitor, 5-10 mg twice daily. It was cDNA, reverse transcribed from extracted RNA, that served as the sequencing template. Generated by immunoSEQ multiplex PCR, the TCRdb table keeps only in-frame clones and is missing some. The repertoire includes 35,000 to 50,000 clones, 55% to 75% of them detected once, and 20% to 25% sits in the top ten.

The TCR originated in a human donor with alopecia areata. The material was CD8+ T cells sorted from blood, obtained at week 4, from a patient treated with tofacitinib. This sequence joins TRBV30 and TRBJ2-1; 7 nucleotides agree with TRBD2. The CDR3 bases are TGTGCCTGGAGTGTCAGGGCGGGGGCCTACAATGAGCAGTTCTTC. Translated: CAWSVRAGAYNEQFF.